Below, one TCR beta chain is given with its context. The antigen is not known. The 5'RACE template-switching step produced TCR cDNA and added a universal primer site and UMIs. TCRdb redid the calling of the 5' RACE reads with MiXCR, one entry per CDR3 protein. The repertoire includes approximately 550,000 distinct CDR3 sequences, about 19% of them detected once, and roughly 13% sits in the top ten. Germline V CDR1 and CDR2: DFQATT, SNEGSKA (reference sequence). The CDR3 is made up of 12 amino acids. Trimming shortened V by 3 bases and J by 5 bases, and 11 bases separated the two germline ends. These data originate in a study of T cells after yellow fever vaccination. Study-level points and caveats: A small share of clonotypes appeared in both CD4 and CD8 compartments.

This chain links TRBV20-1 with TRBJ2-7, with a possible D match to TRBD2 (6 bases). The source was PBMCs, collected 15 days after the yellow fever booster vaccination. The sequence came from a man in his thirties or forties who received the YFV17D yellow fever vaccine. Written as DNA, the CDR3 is TGCAGTGCTAGCAGGGAGGTCGACGAGCAGTACTTC. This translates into CSASREVDEQYF.